A single sample is the source of the 14 T cell receptor beta chains below, sequenced in a study of blood T cell repertoires in COVID-19. The data were produced by immunoSEQ multiplex PCR, yet TCRdb's version contains in-frame clones alone and is incomplete. The data contain around 190,000 clones, roughly four fifths of them singletons. Sequencing was carried out using PBMCs or T cells enriched from blood (not recorded which). The receptors stem from a man aged 40-50 years who had recovered from COVID-19.

This rearrangement joins TRBV10-3 to TRBJ2-1; 11 bases line up with TRBD2. Germline assignment: CDR1 ENHRY and CDR2 SYGVKD. The CDR3 contains 14 residues. The trim removed 5 bases at V and 7 bases at J, leaving 4 bases unmatched. This CDR3 reads CAISTSGSTNEQFF. In nucleotides, the CDR3 is TGTGCCATCAGTACTAGCGGGAGTACAAATGAGCAGTTCTTC.

This sequence joins TRBV2 and TRBJ1-3, with TRBD1 matching over 7 bases. The CDR3 sequence is 13 residues long. Germline assignment: CDR1 SNHLY and CDR2 FYNNEI. The V segment lost 7 bases and the J segment 7 bases; nucleotides outside the gene matches: 7. The CDR3 nucleotides are TGTGCCAGCACTAGACAGGGTACGAACACCATATATTTT. It is translated as CASTRQGTNTIYF.

V gene TRBV5-1 combines with J gene TRBJ1-1, with 8 bases fitting TRBD1. The CDR3 spans 14 residues. The V segment lost 0 bases and the J segment 6 bases; nucleotides outside the gene matches: 4. Germline-derived CDR1 and CDR2 are SGHRS and YFSETQ. The CDR3 is CASSLAGGVSEAFF. DNA of the CDR3: TGCGCCAGCAGCTTGGCAGGGGGCGTCTCTGAAGCTTTCTTT.

The rearrangement joins TRBV19 to TRBJ1-2; D is ambiguous. Germline V gene data show CDR1 as LNHDA and CDR2 as SQIVND (reference sequence). This CDR3 region has 15 residues. Trimming shortened V by 5 bases and J by 5 bases, and 18 bases separated the two germline ends. CDR3 amino acids: CASSPSHGVGYGYTF. CDR3 coding DNA: TGTGCCAGTAGTCCCAGCCACGGGGTAGGGTATGGCTACACCTTC.

The genes are TRBV5-4 and TRBJ2-2; tentatively, D is TRBD2 (5 bases). Germline V gene sequence: CDR1 SGHNT, CDR2 YYREEE (reference sequence). The ends were cut back, 4 bases at V and 7 bases at J, with 11 bases in the middle. This CDR3 comprises 13 residues. The DNA of the CDR3 is TGTGCCAGCAGCCGTGCGGCGGGCGGGGAGCTGTTTTTT. It yields the protein CASSRAAGGELFF.

The chain has TRBV28 and TRBJ2-4; perhaps TRBD1 as D (5 bases). Trimming stripped 5 bases from V and 3 bases from J, with 11 bases between. CDR3 length: 14 amino acids. Germline CDR1 is MDHEN and CDR2 is SYDVKM. The CDR3: CASSQGRDKNIQYF. The CDR3 DNA is TGTGCCAGCAGTCAGGGTAGGGACAAAAACATTCAGTACTTC.

V and J are TRBV10-3 and TRBJ2-7, with 11 bases aligning to TRBD1. Per the germline V gene, CDR1 is ENHRY and CDR2 is SYGVKD. V was clipped by 2 bases and J by 5 bases; unmatched bases: 2. CDR3 length: 14 amino acids. The CDR3 loop is CAISEPDRGHEQYF. CDR3 nucleotides: TGTGCCATCAGTGAGCCGGACAGGGGGCACGAGCAGTACTTC.

This chain joins TRBV25-1 and TRBJ2-7; D is uncertain. Trimming stripped 3 bases from V and 1 base from J, with 10 bases between. Germline CDR1 is MGHDK and CDR2 is SYGVNS. This CDR3 spans 14 amino acids. The chain's CDR3 is CASSESLSSYEQYF. CDR3 DNA: TGTGCCAGCAGTGAGAGCCTGTCATCCTACGAGCAGTACTTC.

The rearrangement joins TRBV19 to TRBJ2-3; TRBD1 might be the D (7 bases). Trimming removed 3 bases at V and 5 bases at J, with 12 bases between. The CDR3 is 14 residues long. Looked up from germline, CDR1 is LNHDA and CDR2 is SQIVND (reference sequence). In DNA, the CDR3 is TGTGCCAGTAGTATTGGCAGGGGGGTAGATACGCAGTATTTT. It specifies CASSIGRGVDTQYF.

The chain uses TRBV7-8 and TRBJ2-7; 9 bases map to TRBD2. CDR1 is SGHVS, CDR2 FQNEAQ, per germline. The CDR3 runs to 12 residues. V gave up 8 bases and J gave up 4 bases; unmatched junction bases: 3. Written as DNA, the CDR3 is TGTGCCAGCGGACTAGCGACTTACGAGCAGTACTTC. Translation: CASGLATYEQYF.

The rearrangement links TRBV9 to TRBJ1-1; the D gene is possibly TRBD1 (5 bases). The germline gives CDR1 SGDLS, CDR2 YYNGEE. Deletions cut 4 bases from V and 5 bases from J, with 15 bases between. The CDR3 totals 14 residues. The CDR3 region has the DNA TGTGCCAGCAGCTCGAGTGCAGGGAGGACTGAAGCTTTCTTT. This gives the protein CASSSSAGRTEAFF. Full variable domain (rest looked up from reference TRBV9 and TRBJ1-1): DSGVTQTPKHLITATGQRVTLRCSPRSGDLSVYWYQQSLDQGLQFLIQYYNGEERAKGNILERFSAQQFPDLHSELNLSSLELGDSALYFCASSSSAGRTEAFFGQGTRLTVV.

The chain couples TRBV3-1 (or the pseudogene TRBV3-2) to TRBJ1-6; D is possibly TRBD1 (5 bases). The V end was cut by 1 base, the J end by 7 bases, with 8 bases between. The CDR3 loop spans 14 amino acids. Germline-derived CDR1 and CDR2 are LGHDT and YNNKEL (reference sequence). In DNA, the CDR3 is TGTGCCAGCAGCCAAGGACAGACAAATTCACCCCTCCACTTT. Translating gives CASSQGQTNSPLHF.

The rearrangement uses TRBV6-2 or TRBV6-3 and TRBJ1-2; 8 nucleotides align to TRBD1. With 6 bases clipped from V and 4 bases from J, the junction kept 16 bases outside the gene matches. Germline V lookup: CDR1 MNHEY, CDR2 SVGEGT. The CDR3 contains 17 residues. Here the CDR3 reads CASSPKANRGGLYGYTF. The CDR3 DNA follows: TGTGCCAGCAGCCCTAAGGCAAACAGGGGGGGACTCTATGGCTACACCTTC.

The table lists this clone with a count of one. This chain connects TRBV11-2 to TRBJ2-7, with a weak D call TRBD2 (6 bases). V lost 7 bases, J lost 3 bases, and 19 bases lay in between. The CDR3 spans 15 residues. The germline V gene encodes CDR1 SGHAT and CDR2 FQNNGV. Here the CDR3 reads CASNPGDVRDYEQYF. As DNA, the CDR3 is TGTGCCAGCAACCCGGGGGACGTTAGAGACTACGAGCAGTACTTC. Full variable domain (rest looked up from reference TRBV11-2 and TRBJ2-7): EAGVAQSPRYKIIEKRQSVAFWCNPISGHATLYWYQQILGQGPKLLIQFQNNGVVDDSQLPKDRFSAERLKGVDSTLKIQPAKLEDSAVYLCASNPGDVRDYEQYFGPGTRLTVT.